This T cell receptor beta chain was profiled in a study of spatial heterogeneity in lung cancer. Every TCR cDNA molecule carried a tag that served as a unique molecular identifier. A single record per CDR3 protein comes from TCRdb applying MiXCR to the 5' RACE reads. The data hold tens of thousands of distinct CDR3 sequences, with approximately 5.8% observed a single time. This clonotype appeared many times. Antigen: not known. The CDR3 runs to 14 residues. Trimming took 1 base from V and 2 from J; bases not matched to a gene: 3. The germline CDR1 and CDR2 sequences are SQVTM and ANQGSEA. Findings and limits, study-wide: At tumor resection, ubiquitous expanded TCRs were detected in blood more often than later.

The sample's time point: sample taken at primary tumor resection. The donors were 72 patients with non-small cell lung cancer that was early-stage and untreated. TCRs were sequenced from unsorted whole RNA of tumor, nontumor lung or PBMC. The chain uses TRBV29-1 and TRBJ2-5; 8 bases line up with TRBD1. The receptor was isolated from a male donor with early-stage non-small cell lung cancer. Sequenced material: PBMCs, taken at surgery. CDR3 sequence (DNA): TGCAGCGTTGAAGGCAGGGGGCTACAAGAGACCCAGTACTTC. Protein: CSVEGRGLQETQYF.